One and the same sample provided the 32 T cell receptor beta chains below, sequenced in a study of blood T cell repertoires in COVID-19. The assay was immunoSEQ multiplex PCR, and TCRdb's table has in-frame clones only and misses some. Of about 400,000 clones in the sample, over 75% were seen once. The sample comprised PBMCs or T cells enriched from blood (not recorded which). The receptors were sampled from a woman in her thirties who had recovered from COVID-19.

This chain links TRBV10-3 with TRBJ2-1, with 8 bases that match TRBD2. J was trimmed by 7 bases and V by 5 bases; bases with no gene match: 7. CDR1 and CDR2 from the germline V gene are ENHRY and SYGVKD. This CDR3 contains 14 residues. The CDR3 DNA follows: TGTGCCATCAGTTCCAAAGGACTAGCAAATGAGCAGTTCTTC. Its protein product is CAISSKGLANEQFF.

V is TRBV20-1 and J is TRBJ1-1, with unresolved D. V lost 3 bases to trimming and J lost 4 bases, with 6 bases between them. Germline lookup yields CDR1 DFQATT and CDR2 SNEGSKA (reference sequence). This CDR3 is built from 11 residues. DNA for the CDR3: TGCAGTGCTAGGGCCAGCACTGAAGCTTTCTTT. Translating gives CSARASTEAFF.

This clone was seen a few times. The chain has TRBV27 and TRBJ2-4, with D possibly matching TRBD1 (5 bases). The CDR3 runs to 13 residues. V was cut by 4 bases and J by 9 bases, with 13 bases left in between. The germline CDR1 and CDR2 sequences are MNHEY and SMNVEV (reference sequence). DNA of the CDR3: TGTGCCAGCAGTTCTCTACCGCAGGGCATTCAGTACTTC. Amino acids: CASSSLPQGIQYF.

The chain combines TRBV10-1 with TRBJ1-1; D perhaps matches TRBD1 (5 bases). This CDR3 spans 13 amino acids. Trimming removed 5 bases at V and 1 base at J, with 8 bases between. CDR1 and CDR2 from the germline V gene are WNHNN and SYGVQD (reference sequence). Written as DNA, the CDR3 is TGCGCCAGCAGTTCCCAGGGGAACACTGAAGCTTTCTTT. This translates into CASSSQGNTEAFF.

The chain links TRBV28 to TRBJ2-7; TRBD1 aligns across 9 bases. The CDR3 has 13 amino acids. The germline gives CDR1 MDHEN, CDR2 SYDVKM. V lost 6 bases, J lost 7 bases, and 7 bases stayed unmatched. The CDR3 region is CASSLQGALEQYF. The CDR3, as DNA: TGTGCCAGCAGCCTACAGGGGGCGCTGGAGCAGTACTTC.

The genes are TRBV29-1 and TRBJ2-1; 7 bases align to TRBD1. The CDR3 sequence is 15 residues long. V lost 4 bases to trimming and J lost 3 bases; unmatched junction nucleotides: 9. CDR1 SQVTM and CDR2 ANQGSEA come from the germline V gene. For the CDR3, the DNA is TGCAGCGTTGTACAGGGGTCCTCCGTCTACAATGAGCAGTTCTTC. Translating it yields CSVVQGSSVYNEQFF.

The rearrangement uses TRBV7-2 and TRBJ1-3, with 7 bases identical to TRBD1. The germline V gene encodes CDR1 SGHTA and CDR2 FQGNSA. This CDR3 spans 15 amino acids. V dropped 6 bases and J dropped 3; count of bases not matched to a gene: 8. CDR3 loop: CASRRTGEGGNTIYF. The DNA for the CDR3 is TGTGCCAGCAGACGAACAGGGGAAGGTGGAAACACCATATATTTT.

The chain joins TRBV20-1 to TRBJ1-1; maybe TRBD1 (5 bases). The germline gives CDR1 DFQATT, CDR2 SNEGSKA (reference sequence). The CDR3 runs to 11 residues. Trimming cost V 3 bases and J 8 bases, with 10 bases left between them. Here the CDR3 DNA reads TGCAGTGCTAGGGGGCTACCAGAAGCTTTCTTT. It encodes CSARGLPEAFF.

The CDR3 here is CASSIRATNEKLFF. Here the CDR3 DNA reads TGTGCCAGTAGTATAAGAGCAACTAATGAAAAACTGTTTTTT. The chain uses TRBV19 and TRBJ1-4; D uncertain. Germline CDR1 LNHDA, CDR2 SQIVND (reference sequence). Trimming removed 2 bases from V and 0 bases from J, with 4 bases in between. The CDR3 is 14 residues long. Variable domain in full (rest from reference TRBV19 and TRBJ1-4): DGGITQSPKYLFRKEGQNVTLSCEQNLNHDAMYWYRQDPGQGLRLIYYSQIVNDFQKGDIAEGYSVSREKKESFPLTVTSAQKNPTAFYLCASSIRATNEKLFFGSGTQLSVL.

V gene TRBV5-1 combines with J gene TRBJ1-4; 9 nucleotides agree with TRBD1. The CDR3 contains 15 residues. Unmatched junction bases numbered 9, after V lost 4 bases and J lost 8 bases. CDR1 and CDR2 from the germline V gene are SGHRS and YFSETQ. CDR3 DNA: TGCGCCAGCAGCCGTTCCGGGACAGGGTACGAAAAACTGTTTTTT. This encodes CASSRSGTGYEKLFF. Filled out from reference TRBV5-1 and TRBJ1-4, the complete variable domain reads KAGVTQTPRYLIKTRGQQVTLSCSPISGHRSVSWYQQTPGQGLQFLFEYFSETQRNKGNFPGRFSGRQFSNSRSEMNVSTLELGDSALYLCASSRSGTGYEKLFFGSGTQLSVL.

This chain joins TRBV21-1 and TRBJ1-5; TRBD1, the table's D call, lacks a check against the DNA. TRBV21-1 is a known pseudogene. The CDR3 runs 12 residues. The CDR3 loop reads CASSSQDQPQHF. DNA of the CDR3: TGTGCCAGCAGCTCCCAGGATCAGCCCCAGCATTTT.

A note on this clone: The sample holds other DNA sequences that translate to the same CDR3. This chain uses TRBV30 with TRBJ1-5, with TRBD1 as a possible D gene (6 bases). In germline, CDR1 is GTSNPN, CDR2 SVGIG (reference sequence). V was pared by 1 base and J by 5 bases, with 9 bases between. This CDR3 region has 13 residues. Here the CDR3 reads CAWSGSGDQPQHF. The CDR3 DNA is TGTGCCTGGAGTGGTTCAGGGGATCAGCCCCAGCATTTT.

The V gene is TRBV2, the J gene TRBJ2-7; unclear D gene. The V end lost 4 bases, the J end lost 6 bases, and 10 bases lay between the germline ends. The CDR3 has 12 amino acids. Germline lookup yields CDR1 SNHLY and CDR2 FYNNEI. CDR3 nucleotides: TGTGCCAGCAGTGGGCCAACCCCCGAGCAGTACTTC. The encoded protein is CASSGPTPEQYF.

The chain is built from TRBV11-3 and TRBJ1-3, with 10 bases identical to TRBD1. Germline V lookup: CDR1 SGHNT, CDR2 YENEEA. CDR3 length: 18 residues. Unmatched junction bases numbered 8, after V lost 3 bases and J lost 0 bases. CDR3 coding DNA: TGTGCCAGCAGCTTTCGGGACAGGGGAAGATACTCTGGAAACACCATATATTTT. Amino acids: CASSFRDRGRYSGNTIYF. The variable domain in full, completed from reference TRBV11-3 and TRBJ1-3, reads EAGVVQSPRYKIIEKKQPVAFWCNPISGHNTLYWYLQNLGQGPELLIRYENEEAVDDSQLPKDRFSAERLKGVDSTLKIQPAELGDSAVYLCASSFRDRGRYSGNTIYFGEGSWLTVV.

J is TRBJ1-4 and V is TRBV28, with D uncertain. There are 14 residues in the CDR3. V shed 8 bases and J shed 0 bases, with 10 bases lying between them. CDR1 and CDR2 from the germline V gene are MDHEN and SYDVKM. The chain's CDR3 is CASAAGATNEKLFF. In nucleotides, the CDR3 is TGTGCCAGCGCGGCCGGCGCAACTAATGAAAAACTGTTTTTT.

The gene calls are TRBV1 and TRBJ2-1; the DNA was not used to check the table's D call, TRBD2. TRBV1 is annotated as a pseudogene. The CDR3 loop spans 17 amino acids. The CDR3 DNA reads as TGCACCAGCAGCCCAGGGTCTAGCGGGAGGGCTAACAATGAGCAGTTCTTC. Translated: CTSSPGSSGRANNEQFF.

There are a few counts of this clone. The chain employs TRBV6-2 or TRBV6-3 and TRBJ1-5; unclear D gene. Looked up from germline, CDR1 is MNHEY and CDR2 is SVGEGT. V was clipped by 5 bases and J by 0 bases, with 5 bases between them. The CDR3 sequence is 13 residues long. Here the CDR3 reads CASSRDSNQPQHF. The CDR3 DNA reads as TGTGCCAGCAGTCGCGATAGCAATCAGCCCCAGCATTTT.

The genes are TRBV12-3 or TRBV12-4 and TRBJ2-7, with D perhaps TRBD1 (5 bases). The CDR3 consists of 11 residues. V was clipped by 9 bases and J by 6 bases, with 12 bases between them. CDR3: CASSRGGEQYF. The CDR3 region has the DNA TGTGCCAGTTCAAGGGGTGGCGAGCAGTACTTC.

The chain combines TRBV7-8 with TRBJ1-2; no clear D gene. The germline gives CDR1 SGHVS, CDR2 FQNEAQ. V lost 0 bases, J lost 7 bases, and 21 bases lay in between. The CDR3 consists of 17 residues. The CDR3 DNA follows: TGTGCCAGCAGCTTAGCGCGTGATACTACACAAGAAAGTGGCTACACCTTC. It is translated as CASSLARDTTQESGYTF.

The CDR3 reads CASSLRGATYNEQFF. As DNA, the CDR3 is TGCGCCAGCAGTCTTCGCGGGGCTACCTACAATGAGCAGTTCTTC. The chain employs TRBV5-1 and TRBJ2-1; weak D call: TRBD2 (6 bases). Germline V CDR1 and CDR2: SGHRS, YFSETQ. The V end was cut by 5 bases, the J end by 2 bases, with 14 bases between. The CDR3 is made up of 15 amino acids.

J is TRBJ1-5 and V is TRBV28; no reliable D call. The CDR3 is 14 amino acids. V lost 3 bases to trimming and J lost 6 bases, with 12 bases between them. Germline CDR1 is MDHEN and CDR2 is SYDVKM. CDR3 in DNA: TGTGCCAGCAGTTTGTTGGAGATGGTTCAGCCCCAGCATTTT. Encoded protein: CASSLLEMVQPQHF.

The rearrangement uses TRBV5-4 and TRBJ2-1, with TRBD2 identical over 13 bases. Trimming at V came to 10 bases and at J to 6 bases, leaving 4 bases not matched to a gene. Germline V gives CDR1 SGHNT, CDR2 YYREEE (reference sequence). CDR3 size: 13 residues. This CDR3 reads CAVTSGRANEQFF. CDR3 in DNA: TGTGCCGTTACTAGCGGGAGGGCCAATGAGCAGTTCTTC.

V and J are TRBV7-9 and TRBJ1-5; tentatively, D is TRBD1 (5 bases). The CDR3 extends over 15 amino acids. Per the germline V gene, CDR1 is SEHNR and CDR2 is FQNEAQ (reference sequence). V lost 5 bases, J lost 2 bases, and 13 bases lay in between. Here the CDR3 DNA reads TGTGCCAGCAGCCTTCAGGGCAGCGGCAATCAGCCCCAGCATTTT. It encodes CASSLQGSGNQPQHF.

This chain joins TRBV5-1 and TRBJ1-2; 11 bases map to TRBD1. This CDR3 is 15 amino acids long. J lost 4 bases, V lost 3 bases, and 5 bases had no gene match. Germline-derived CDR1 and CDR2 are SGHRS and YFSETQ. The CDR3 sequence: CASSSDRGLGYGYTF. The CDR3 nucleotides are TGCGCCAGCAGCTCGGACAGGGGGCTGGGCTATGGCTACACCTTC. Full variable domain (rest looked up from reference TRBV5-1 and TRBJ1-2): KAGVTQTPRYLIKTRGQQVTLSCSPISGHRSVSWYQQTPGQGLQFLFEYFSETQRNKGNFPGRFSGRQFSNSRSEMNVSTLELGDSALYLCASSSDRGLGYGYTFGSGTRLTVV.

J is TRBJ1-2 and V is TRBV28; D is uncertain. Trimming left V 5 bases short and J 3 bases short, with 13 bases between. The V gene's germline CDR1 is MDHEN and CDR2 SYDVKM. The CDR3 extends over 14 amino acids. The CDR3 region has the DNA TGTGCCAGCAGTCCTGGCGGCGCATACTATGGCTACACCTTC. It is translated as CASSPGGAYYGYTF.

This chain links TRBV14 with TRBJ1-2, with D tentatively TRBD1 (5 bases). There are 13 residues in the CDR3. The V end was cut by 5 bases, the J end by 8 bases, with 15 bases between. Germline V lookup: CDR1 SGHDN, CDR2 FVKESK. CDR3 bases: TGTGCCAGCAGCAGAGGGAGGACATTCGGCTACACCTTC. It encodes CASSRGRTFGYTF.

The rearrangement joins TRBV27 to TRBJ2-1; 14 bases are shared with TRBD2. The CDR3 extends over 16 amino acids. Germline V CDR1 and CDR2: MNHEY, SMNVEV (reference sequence). Trimming at V came to 10 bases and at J to 1 base, leaving 6 bases not matched to a gene. The CDR3 nucleotides are TGTGCCACCGGACTAGCGGGAGGCGTTTCCTACAATGAGCAGTTCTTC. Its translation: CATGLAGGVSYNEQFF.

V and J are TRBV28 and TRBJ2-2, with D maybe TRBD2 (6 bases). Germline values: CDR1 MDHEN, CDR2 SYDVKM. The CDR3 is 14 residues long. V was shortened by 7 bases and J by 6 bases, with 15 bases between the two germline ends. The CDR3 coding sequence is TGTGCCAGCACTCGGAGGGGAGGTGCCGGGGAGCTGTTTTTT. This translates into CASTRRGGAGELFF.

The chain carries TRBV7-2 and TRBJ2-2; D might be TRBD1 (6 bases). The CDR3 spans 18 residues. CDR1 and CDR2 (germline): SGHTA, FQGNSA. The V and J ends lost 5 bases and 0 bases respectively, with 19 bases between them. The CDR3 spells CASSPWGQHDTNTGELFF. CDR3 coding DNA: TGTGCCAGCAGCCCATGGGGACAACACGATACGAACACCGGGGAGCTGTTTTTT.

The rearrangement joins TRBV7-3 to TRBJ2-2; D not certain. V was pared by 1 base and J by 4 bases, with 10 bases between. CDR1 is SGHTA and CDR2 is FQGTGA in the germline V gene. The length of the CDR3 is 15 residues. The CDR3 DNA is TGTGCCAGCAGCTTAATCTACGGAGCCACCGGGGAGCTGTTTTTT. This sequence encodes CASSLIYGATGELFF. Combining the CDR3 with reference TRBV7-3 and TRBJ2-2 gives the whole variable domain GAGVSQTPSNKVTEKGKYVELRCDPISGHTALYWYRQSLGQGPEFLIYFQGTGAADDSGLPNDRFFAVRPEGSVSTLKIQRTERGDSAVYLCASSLIYGATGELFFGEGSRLTVL.

J is TRBJ2-1 and V is TRBV4-1, with D possibly TRBD2 on 5 matching bases. The CDR3 is made up of 18 amino acids. The germline V gene has CDR1 MGHRA and CDR2 YSYEKL. V was clipped by 4 bases and J by 0 bases, with 19 bases between them. CDR3 in amino acids: CASSPSGLGGNSYNEQFF. In DNA, the CDR3 is TGCGCCAGCAGCCCCTCCGGACTCGGCGGAAACTCCTACAATGAGCAGTTCTTC.

CDR3 bases: TGTGCCACCAGTGATCCTTCTCGGGTGCGAACAAGCTCCTACAATGAGCAGTTCTTC. Its translation: CATSDPSRVRTSSYNEQFF. The chain joins TRBV24-1 to TRBJ2-1; D is unresolved. CDR1 and CDR2 (germline): KGHDR, SFDVKD. The V and J ends lost 3 bases and 0 bases respectively, with 20 bases between them. The CDR3 is made up of 19 amino acids.